The subject of this entry is one T cell receptor (beta chain). What it binds is unknown. Though probably carrying unrecorded immune exposures, donors were nominally healthy at sampling. Deletions cut 2 bases from V and 8 bases from J, with 15 bases between. This CDR3 has 14 residues. Germline values: CDR1 MNHEY, CDR2 SMNVEV (reference sequence). This specimen comes from a study of cytomegalovirus exposure and HLA in healthy donors. Points from the study as a whole: According to reports, the classifier identified cytomegalovirus status with high specificity and sensitivity. Reportedly, HLA-A and HLA-B alleles of most subjects were accurately predicted from TCR beta. An analysis done earlier found most TCR beta V segments productive about 87% or about 30% of the time.

PCR was performed using 60 Vbeta and 13 Jbeta primers. Libraries were prepared by immunoSEQ multiplex PCR; TCRdb keeps only in-frame clonotypes and omits some of them. This table holds 75,000 to 100,000 clones, approximately 79% found once. The source is a woman aged 55-75 years in good health and CMV-seropositive. Sequenced material: PBMCs. The rearrangement uses TRBV27 and TRBJ1-2, with a weak D call TRBD1 (6 bases). As DNA, the CDR3 is TGTGCCAGCAGTTTAGGTGGGACATTTCCCGGCTACACCTTC. This translates into CASSLGGTFPGYTF.